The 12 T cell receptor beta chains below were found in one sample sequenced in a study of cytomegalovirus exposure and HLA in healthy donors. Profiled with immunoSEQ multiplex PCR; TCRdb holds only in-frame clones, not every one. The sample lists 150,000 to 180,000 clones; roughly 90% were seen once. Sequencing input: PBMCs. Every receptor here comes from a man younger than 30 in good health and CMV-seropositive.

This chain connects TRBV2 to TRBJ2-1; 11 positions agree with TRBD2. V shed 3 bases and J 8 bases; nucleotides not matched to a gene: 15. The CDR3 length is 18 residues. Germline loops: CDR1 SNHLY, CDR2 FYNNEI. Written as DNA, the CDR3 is TGTGCCAGCAGTGATTTAGCGGGAGGGCCTGGATCTTACGATGAGCAGTTCTTC. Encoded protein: CASSDLAGGPGSYDEQFF.

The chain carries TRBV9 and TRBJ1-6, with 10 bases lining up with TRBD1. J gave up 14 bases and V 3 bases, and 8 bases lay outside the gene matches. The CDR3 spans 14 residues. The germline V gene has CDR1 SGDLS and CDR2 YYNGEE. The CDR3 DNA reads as TGTGCCAGCAGCGCGGGGACAGGGGTTCTAACCCTCCACTTT. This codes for CASSAGTGVLTLHF.

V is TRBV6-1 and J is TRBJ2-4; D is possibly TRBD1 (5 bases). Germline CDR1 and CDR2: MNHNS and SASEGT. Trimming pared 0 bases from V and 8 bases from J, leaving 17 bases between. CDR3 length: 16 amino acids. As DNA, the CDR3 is TGTGCCAGCAGTGAAGCGCTGGGGCCGGGTGGGGACATTCAGTACTTC. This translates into CASSEALGPGGDIQYF.

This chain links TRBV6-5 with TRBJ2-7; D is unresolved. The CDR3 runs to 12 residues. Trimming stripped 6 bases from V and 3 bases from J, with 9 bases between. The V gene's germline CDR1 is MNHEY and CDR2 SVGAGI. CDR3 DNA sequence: TGTGCCAGCAGCCCCGACAACTACGAGCAGTACTTC. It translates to CASSPDNYEQYF.

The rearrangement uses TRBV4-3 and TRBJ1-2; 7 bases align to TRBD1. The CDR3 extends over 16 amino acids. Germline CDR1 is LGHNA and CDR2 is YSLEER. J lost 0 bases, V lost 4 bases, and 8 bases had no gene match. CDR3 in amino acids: CASSRGSGTANYGYTF. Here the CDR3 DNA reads TGCGCCAGCAGCCGAGGGTCCGGGACAGCTAACTATGGCTACACCTTC.

The CDR3 here is CASSLRTGEIGYTF. CDR3 nucleotide sequence: TGTGCCAGCAGCTTACGGACAGGGGAGATAGGCTACACCTTC. The gene calls are TRBV7-8 and TRBJ1-2, with TRBD1 matching 9 bases. This CDR3 is built from 14 residues. Germline V lookup: CDR1 SGHVS, CDR2 FQNEAQ. After removal of 2 bases from V and 8 bases from J, the junction contained 6 bases not matched to a gene.

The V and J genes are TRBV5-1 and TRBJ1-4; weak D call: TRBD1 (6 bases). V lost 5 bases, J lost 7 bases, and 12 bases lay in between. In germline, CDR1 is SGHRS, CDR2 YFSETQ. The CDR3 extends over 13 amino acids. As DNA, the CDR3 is TGCGCCAGCAGAGGGGGGGAAGGTGAAAAACTGTTTTTT. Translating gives CASRGGEGEKLFF. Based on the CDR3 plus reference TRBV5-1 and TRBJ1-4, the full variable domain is KAGVTQTPRYLIKTRGQQVTLSCSPISGHRSVSWYQQTPGQGLQFLFEYFSETQRNKGNFPGRFSGRQFSNSRSEMNVSTLELGDSALYLCASRGGEGEKLFFGSGTQLSVL.

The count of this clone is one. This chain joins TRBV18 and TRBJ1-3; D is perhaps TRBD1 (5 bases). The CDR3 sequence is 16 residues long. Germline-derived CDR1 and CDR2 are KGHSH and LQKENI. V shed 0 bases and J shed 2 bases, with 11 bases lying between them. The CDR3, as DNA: TGTGCCAGCTCACCACCGAGCAGGGTGCCTGGAAACACCATATATTTT. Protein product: CASSPPSRVPGNTIYF.

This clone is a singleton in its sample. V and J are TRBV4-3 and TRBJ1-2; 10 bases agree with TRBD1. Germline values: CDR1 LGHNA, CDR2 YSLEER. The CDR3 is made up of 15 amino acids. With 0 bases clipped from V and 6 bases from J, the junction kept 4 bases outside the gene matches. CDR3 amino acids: CASSQELGTGDGYTF. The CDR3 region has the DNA TGCGCCAGCAGCCAAGAGCTAGGGACAGGGGATGGCTACACCTTC.

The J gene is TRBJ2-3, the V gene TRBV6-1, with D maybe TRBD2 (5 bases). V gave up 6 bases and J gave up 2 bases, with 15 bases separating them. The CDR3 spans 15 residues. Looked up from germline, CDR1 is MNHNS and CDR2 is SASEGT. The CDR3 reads CASRNPDSPTDTQYF. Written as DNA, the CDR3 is TGTGCCAGCAGGAACCCGGACTCCCCCACAGATACGCAGTATTTT.

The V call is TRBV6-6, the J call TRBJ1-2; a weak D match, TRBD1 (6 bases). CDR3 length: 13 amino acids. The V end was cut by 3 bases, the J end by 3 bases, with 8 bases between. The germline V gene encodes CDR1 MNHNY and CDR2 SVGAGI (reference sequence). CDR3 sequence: CASSYEGDYGYTF. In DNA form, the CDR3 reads TGTGCCAGCAGTTATGAGGGGGACTATGGCTACACCTTC.

The CDR3 nucleotides are TGTGCCAGCAGCTTCCGACTATCCCCCTCGGATGAGCAGTTCTTC. Its protein is CASSFRLSPSDEQFF. The rearrangement joins TRBV7-3 to TRBJ2-1; possible D gene TRBD2, 5 bases. There are 15 residues in the CDR3. From germline, CDR1 is SGHTA and CDR2 FQGTGA. The V and J ends lost 3 bases and 8 bases respectively, with 17 bases between them.